Listed here are 11 T cell receptor beta chains from one sample, sequenced in a study of pediatric ulcerative colitis. Assay: immunoSEQ multiplex PCR; the TCRdb copy retains only in-frame clones and omits some. The sample contains roughly 64,000 clones, roughly nine tenths of which appear only once. Sequenced sample: blood. The receptors here all came from a boy younger than 18 with severe ulcerative colitis.

V and J are TRBV18 and TRBJ1-1, with 7 bases lining up with TRBD1. The V segment lost 4 bases and the J segment 6 bases; nucleotides outside the gene matches: 2. This CDR3 spans 12 amino acids. From germline, CDR1 is KGHSH and CDR2 LQKENI. CDR3 coding DNA: TGTGCCAGCTCACAACAGGGGTCTGAAGCTTTCTTT. This translates into CASSQQGSEAFF.

This rearrangement joins TRBV19 to TRBJ2-1; 12 bases are shared with TRBD2. The CDR3 loop spans 15 amino acids. Germline CDR1 reads LNHDA; CDR2 reads SQIVND (reference sequence). The ends lost 3 bases at V and 7 bases at J; junction bases unmatched: 4. The CDR3 here is CASSIGLAGGNEQFF. CDR3 coding DNA: TGTGCCAGTAGTATTGGGCTAGCGGGAGGGAATGAGCAGTTCTTC.

This chain uses TRBV5-6 with TRBJ2-7; TRBD1 might be the D (5 bases). Germline CDR1 SGHDT, CDR2 YYEEEE. The CDR3 extends over 14 amino acids. The V and J ends lost 0 bases and 3 bases respectively, with 10 bases between them. The CDR3 coding sequence is TGTGCCAGCAGCTTGGCTGGACACCTCTACGAGCAGTACTTC. Encoded protein: CASSLAGHLYEQYF.

The chain couples TRBV7-9 to TRBJ2-7; 8 bases agree with TRBD1. Germline CDR1 is SEHNR and CDR2 is FQNEAQ (reference sequence). There are 15 residues in the CDR3. V was clipped by 2 bases and J by 5 bases; unmatched bases: 8. CDR3: CASSLLGQGAHEQYF. As DNA, the CDR3 is TGTGCCAGCAGCTTATTGGGCCAGGGGGCCCACGAGCAGTACTTC.

This chain uses TRBV11-3 with TRBJ2-5; possible D gene TRBD2, 6 bases. Trimming stripped 0 bases from V and 1 base from J, with 9 bases between. Germline V lookup: CDR1 SGHNT, CDR2 YENEEA. The CDR3 has 15 amino acids. The CDR3 DNA sequence: TGTGCCAGCAGCTTAGATTACGGGGGCCAAGAGACCCAGTACTTC. As protein: CASSLDYGGQETQYF.

The V and J genes are TRBV7-2 and TRBJ1-1; the D gene is possibly TRBD1 (5 bases). Trimming removed 5 bases at V and 11 bases at J, with 15 bases between. Looked up from germline, CDR1 is SGHTA and CDR2 is FQGNSA. CDR3 length: 12 amino acids. The CDR3: CASSLDRGPAFF. In DNA form, the CDR3 reads TGTGCCAGCAGCCTGGACCGGGGCCCTGCTTTCTTT.

Points on this clone: The same CDR3 also results from other DNA sequences found in this sample. J is TRBJ2-1 and V is TRBV7-9; D is unclear. V was trimmed by 3 bases and J by 5 bases, leaving 5 bases between them. Germline V gives CDR1 SEHNR, CDR2 FQNEAQ (reference sequence). The length of the CDR3 is 12 residues. The CDR3 nucleotides read TGTGCCAGCAGCTTGGTCAACAATGAGCAGTTCTTC. Its translation is CASSLVNNEQFF. Combining the CDR3 with reference TRBV7-9 and TRBJ2-1 gives the whole variable domain DTGVSQNPRHKITKRGQNVTFRCDPISEHNRLYWYRQTLGQGPEFLTYFQNEAQLEKSRLLSDRFSAERPKGSFSTLEIQRTEQGDSAMYLCASSLVNNEQFFGPGTRLTVL.

The V and J genes are TRBV19 and TRBJ2-7; 7 positions agree with TRBD2. The CDR3 consists of 13 residues. V was clipped by 10 bases and J by 6 bases; unmatched bases: 12. Looked up from germline, CDR1 is LNHDA and CDR2 is SQIVND (reference sequence). CDR3 sequence reads: CAIWRERGSEQYF. The CDR3 DNA reads TGTGCCATCTGGCGGGAGAGGGGCTCCGAGCAGTACTTC.

A few counts support this clone. This rearrangement joins TRBV5-4 to TRBJ1-1, with D possibly matching TRBD1 (5 bases). CDR1 is SGHNT and CDR2 is YYREEE in the germline V gene (reference sequence). The CDR3 contains 16 residues. The V end lost 0 bases, the J end lost 1 base, and 13 bases lay between the germline ends. The CDR3 is CASSLEGITGNTEAFF. CDR3 in DNA: TGTGCCAGCAGCTTGGAGGGAATCACAGGGAACACTGAAGCTTTCTTT.

The J gene is TRBJ1-1, the V gene TRBV2, with D possibly being TRBD1 (5 bases). Trimming pared 3 bases from V and 5 bases from J, leaving 10 bases between. This CDR3 has 13 amino acids. Germline V gene lookup returns CDR1 SNHLY and CDR2 FYNNEI. The CDR3 region has the DNA TGTGCCAGCAGTGATTTGGGGCAAACTGAAGCTTTCTTT. It translates to CASSDLGQTEAFF.

The rearrangement links TRBV6-5 to TRBJ1-1; the D is unclear. Germline CDR1 and CDR2: MNHEY and SVGAGI. The CDR3 covers 11 residues. The V end lost 9 bases, the J end lost 0 bases, and 5 bases lay between the germline ends. In DNA, the CDR3 is TGTGCCAGTCGAATGAACACTGAAGCTTTCTTT. It is translated as CASRMNTEAFF.